This T cell receptor beta chain came from a study of blood T cell repertoires in COVID-19. Sequencing was performed with immunoSEQ multiplex PCR; in TCRdb, only in-frame clones are kept and a portion is missing. The sample records about 200,000 clones, about 82% being singletons. The V gene end was trimmed by 6 bases and the J gene end by 9 bases; junction bases not matched to a gene: 5. Germline CDR1 WNHNN, CDR2 SYGVQD (reference sequence). CDR3 length: 14 amino acids. Sequenced material: PBMCs or T cells enriched from blood (not recorded which). The receptor comes from a man aged 40-55 years with acute COVID-19. This chain uses TRBV10-1 with TRBJ2-1, with TRBD2 identical over 13 bases. CDR3: CASRAGTSGAEQFF. The CDR3 DNA is TGCGCCAGCAGAGCCGGGACTAGCGGGGCTGAGCAGTTCTTC.